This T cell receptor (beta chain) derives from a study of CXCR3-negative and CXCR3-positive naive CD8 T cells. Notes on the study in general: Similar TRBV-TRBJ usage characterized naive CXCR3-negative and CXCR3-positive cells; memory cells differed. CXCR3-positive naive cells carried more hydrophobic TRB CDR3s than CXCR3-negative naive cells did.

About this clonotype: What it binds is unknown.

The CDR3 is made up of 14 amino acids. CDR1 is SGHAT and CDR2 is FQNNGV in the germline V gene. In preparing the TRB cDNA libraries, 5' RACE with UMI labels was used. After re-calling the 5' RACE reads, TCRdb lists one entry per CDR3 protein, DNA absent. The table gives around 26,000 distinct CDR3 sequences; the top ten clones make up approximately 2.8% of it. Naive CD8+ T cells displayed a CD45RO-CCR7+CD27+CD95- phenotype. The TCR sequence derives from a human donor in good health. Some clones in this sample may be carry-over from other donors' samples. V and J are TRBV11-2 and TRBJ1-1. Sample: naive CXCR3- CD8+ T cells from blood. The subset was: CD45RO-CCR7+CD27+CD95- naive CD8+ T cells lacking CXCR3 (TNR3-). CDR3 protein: CASSPRNLGTEAFF. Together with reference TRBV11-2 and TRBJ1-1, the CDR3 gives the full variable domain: EAGVAQSPRYKIIEKRQSVAFWCNPISGHATLYWYQQILGQGPKLLIQFQNNGVVDDSQLPKDRFSAERLKGVDSTLKIQPAKLEDSAVYLCASSPRNLGTEAFFGQGTRLTVV.